The present entry profiles one T cell receptor (beta chain) with its context. Patients all relapsed after autologous stem cell transplantation, and there was variation in brentuximab vedotin exposure. Here immunoSEQ multiplex PCR was the method, and the copy in TCRdb shows in-frame clones only, minus some. The data show fewer than 100,000 clones, over 85% seen once. Trimming took off 6 bases at V and 0 bases at J, with 12 bases between the two ends. Germline V gene sequence: CDR1 MNHEY, CDR2 SMNVEV (reference sequence). The CDR3 length is 15 residues. The record originates from a study of PD-1 blockade in classical Hodgkin lymphoma.

This sequence was found in a human donor with classical Hodgkin lymphoma. Sequencing used peripheral blood mononuclear cells (PBMCs), obtained at baseline. The V call is TRBV27, the J call TRBJ2-1; D is uncertain. The CDR3, as DNA: TGTGCCAGCAGGTTCTCCAGTAGCTCCTACAATGAGCAGTTCTTC. Translated, it gives CASRFSSSSYNEQFF.